This is a list of T cell receptor beta chains from one sample in a study of breast tumors, draining lymph nodes, adjacent tissues. TCRdb reprocessed the multiplex PCR reads with MiXCR, giving one entry per CDR3 protein. The table records over 150,000 distinct CDR3 sequences, roughly 30% of them present only once. The sample consisted of axillary lymph node tissue. These receptors were taken from a female donor with breast cancer. Some clones in this sample may be carry-over from other donors' samples. The CDR3 runs from the conserved cysteine through the conserved F or W. The D gene is left open where the match is weak.

.	TRBV5-5	CASSFRGADGYTF
TRBD1	TRBV9	CASSVGQGGETQYF
TRBD2	TRBV7-7	CASSPGVAGELGEPQYF
TRBD1	TRBV5-1	CASSSTGGPYEQYF
.	TRBV10-1	CASSRGATGELFF
TRBD1	TRBV29-1	CSVRQGASYGYTF
TRBD1	TRBV14	CASSLGTGRGNEQFF
.	TRBV19	CASRHSSGANVLTF
.	TRBV6-6	CASSYYGGTDTQYF
TRBD1	TRBV25-1	CASSAVPRQGGETQYF
.	TRBV13	CASSLMGGSGSSTDTQYF
.	TRBV5-1	CASSSLATTGELFF
.	TRBV25-1	CASSVDWLGGVESGYTF
.	TRBV20-1	CSASGTYKETQYF
TRBD1	TRBV19	CASSILDRGREQYF
.	TRBV20-1	CSARDFGADEKLFF
TRBD1	TRBV10-1	CASSESSRGLSEQYF
.	TRBV7-9	CASSLMGSTYEQYF
TRBD1	TRBV11-2	CASSSQGARGDTF
TRBD2	TRBV24-1	CATSGWGGETIQYF
TRBD2	TRBV6-4	CASRLAGGTGELFF
TRBD1	TRBV28	CASRPDRAVSYEQYF
.	TRBV7-3	CASSVPTPFDIGEQFF
TRBD1	TRBV27	CASSPWTGNYGYTF
.	TRBV12-5	CASASTAPLYEQYF
.	TRBV19	CASSRPSMGELFF
.	TRBV9	CASSADQSRDSPAETQYF
.	TRBV27	CASTPHRDPGTQYF
TRBD1	TRBV5-1	CASSASGTANYGYTF
.	TRBV7-2	CASSWRAQETQYF
.	TRBV6-5	CASSHSFTGNYGYTF
.	TRBV6-6	CASSDEVSFPQHF